This TCR beta chain was identified in a study of blood T cell repertoires in COVID-19 (dated by TCRdb to between 2020 and 2021). About the investigation overall: Samples covering the acute and convalescent phases of COVID-19 were provided by collaborators in the United States, Italy and Spain. The repertoires were released in a freely available public database meant as a resource for research on the immune response to SARS-CoV-2. The prospective study material was composed of cDNA or gDNA derived from T cells, B-cell-depleted T cells, or PBMCs. HLA class I and class II types, where available, came from metadata supplied by the sample provider rather than from assay-based typing. A de-identified subject ID, COVID-19 status, age in years and sex were almost always included in the sample metadata. Samples came from the ongoing ImmuneRACE study (first 160 participants) plus 1,254 subjects from 6 global collaborators. Deeply sampled blood TCRbeta repertoires from subjects exposed to, actively infected with, or recovered from COVID-19 were included in the dataset. The investigation overall reported the following: How much clinical and demographic metadata was included differed by source and by participant, and the metadata was provided uncurated.

The immunoSEQ Assay, a bias-controlled multiplex PCR, was used to amplify TCRbeta CDR3 regions from genomic DNA. Turning to the authors' computational methods: The number of nucleated cells in each sample was estimated by amplification of reference gene primers within the assay. To quantify the absolute abundance of each unique TCRbeta CDR3 rearrangement, sequence reads were collapsed and filtered. Productive Simpson clonality was computed per sample as the square root of Simpson's diversity index over productive rearrangements. In its TCRdb copy, this immuneACCESS table keeps in-frame sequences only and misses some clones. Where compared with another copy, unresolved V genes explain less than half of these, and the others have no known cause. V and J calls and clone size are copied from that table; D and trimming were computed from the DNA. The sample contains just over 300,000 clones, 80% to 90% of them found a single time. The ten biggest clones cover around 8.9% of the sample.

Including the terminal cysteine and phenylalanine, the CDR3 comprises 13 residues. Of the read, only the CDR3 DNA is kept; its 39 bases are in frame from base 1. Trimming takes 7 bases off V and 9 bases off J; junction bases not matched to a gene: 8. CDR1 and CDR2 are read off the germline V gene (reference sequence) as LNHDA and SQIVND. A word on this clone: The antigen it binds to is not known. No per-base quality is available; no much larger clone lies one base away.

Enrolling through a virtual design, the prospective study's participants ranged in age from roughly 18 to 95 years and lived across 20 to 30 United States geographic areas. In the prospective study, participants were assigned to cohorts based on the clinical history participants reported in a screening survey and a study questionnaire. For ImmuneRACE Cohort 3, a participant was defined as recovered based on two consecutive negative NP/OP PCR tests, clearance by a healthcare professional, or resolution of symptoms. In the prospective study, mobile phlebotomists collected whole blood, serum and a nasopharyngeal or oropharyngeal swab from each participant. Prospective study participants could optionally give additional blood draws and questionnaires over an approximately 2-month period. Before DNA extraction, prospective study blood samples were shipped either frozen or at room temperature.

The source of this sequence is a woman between 18 and 30 years old who had recovered from COVID-19. The sequenced sample was PBMCs or T cells enriched from blood (not recorded which). The rearrangement joined TRBV19 to TRBJ2-1; the junction holds 8 bases that match TRBD2. Read as DNA, the sequence is TGTGCCAGTAAGGGACTAGGGGGAGTTGAGCAGTTCTTC. Its translation is CASKGLGGVEQFF.